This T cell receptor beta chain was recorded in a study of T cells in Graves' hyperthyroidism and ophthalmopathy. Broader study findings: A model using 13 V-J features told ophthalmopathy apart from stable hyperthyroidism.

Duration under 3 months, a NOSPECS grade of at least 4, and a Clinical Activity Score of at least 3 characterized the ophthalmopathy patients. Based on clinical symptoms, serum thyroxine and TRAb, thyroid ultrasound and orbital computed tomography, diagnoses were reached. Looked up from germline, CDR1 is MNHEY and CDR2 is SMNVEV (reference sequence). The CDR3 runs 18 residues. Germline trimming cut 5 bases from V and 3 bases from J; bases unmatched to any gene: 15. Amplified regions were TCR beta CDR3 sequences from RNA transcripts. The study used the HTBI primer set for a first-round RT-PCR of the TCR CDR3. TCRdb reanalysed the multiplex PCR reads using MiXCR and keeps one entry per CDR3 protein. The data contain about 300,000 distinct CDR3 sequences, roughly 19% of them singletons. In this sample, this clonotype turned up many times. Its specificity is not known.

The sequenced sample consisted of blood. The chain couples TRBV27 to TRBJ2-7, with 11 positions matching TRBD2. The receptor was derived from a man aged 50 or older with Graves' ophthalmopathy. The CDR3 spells CASSVSTPGLAVSYEQYF. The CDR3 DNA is TGTGCCAGCAGTGTAAGTACTCCGGGACTAGCGGTGAGCTACGAGCAGTACTTC.